Following are 32 T cell receptor beta chains from one sample sequenced in a study of shared clonotypes between healthy human individuals. Assay: immunoSEQ multiplex PCR; the TCRdb copy retains only in-frame clones and omits some. The sample holds 2 million to 2.5 million clones, approximately 95% seen once. The sequencing input was naive CD4+ T cells sorted from blood. Subset of the sample: CD45RA+ positively selected. The receptors shown here come from a man aged 18 to 30 in good health.

The chain couples TRBV2 to TRBJ1-5, with D possibly being TRBD1 (5 bases). Germline CDR1 is SNHLY and CDR2 is FYNNEI. CDR3 length equals 14 residues. V lost 6 bases and J lost 3, with 12 bases in between. For the CDR3, the DNA is TGTGCCAGCAGAGTCCGGGGGTTCAATCAGCCCCAGCATTTT. Translating gives CASRVRGFNQPQHF.

The V and J genes are TRBV12-5 and TRBJ2-7; a weak D match, TRBD2 (6 bases). V was clipped by 5 bases and J by 12 bases, with 14 bases between them. This CDR3 is built from 11 residues. Germline V CDR1 and CDR2: LGHNT, FRNRAP. The CDR3 protein is CASGPPGGRYF. The DNA of the CDR3 is TGTGCTAGTGGTCCCCCCGGGGGTCGGTACTTC.

The J gene is TRBJ2-7, the V gene TRBV7-3; D ambiguous. V lost 5 bases to trimming and J lost 3 bases, with 8 bases between them. Germline V lookup: CDR1 SGHTA, CDR2 FQGTGA. This CDR3 contains 12 residues. The CDR3 bases are TGTGCCAGCAGCCCAAACAGCTACGAGCAGTACTTC. Its protein is CASSPNSYEQYF.

This clone was found once. CDR3 bases: TGTGCCAGCAGTTTAGGCGAGAGCACAGATACGCAGTATTTT. As protein: CASSLGESTDTQYF. The chain couples TRBV27 to TRBJ2-3; D remains ambiguous. Germline assignment: CDR1 MNHEY and CDR2 SMNVEV (reference sequence). The CDR3 is 14 amino acids. Trimming removed 2 bases from V and 0 bases from J, with 6 bases in between.

The chain recombines TRBV2 with TRBJ2-7; TRBD1 agrees at 10 bases. With V trimmed by 6 bases and J by 1 base, 6 bases remained unmatched. The CDR3 covers 15 residues. Per the germline V gene, CDR1 is SNHLY and CDR2 is FYNNEI. This CDR3 reads CASRVPGQGSYEQYF. In DNA, the CDR3 is TGTGCCAGCAGGGTACCGGGACAGGGGTCCTACGAGCAGTACTTC.

This clone was counted a single time. The V call is TRBV21-1, the J call TRBJ1-5. TRBV21-1 is flagged as a pseudogene. There are 16 residues in the CDR3. The CDR3 loop is CASSKAVKLRNQPQHF. In DNA, the CDR3 is TGTGCCAGCAGCAAAGCGGTGAAGCTCCGCAATCAGCCCCAGCATTTT.

As for this clone: The sample carries other DNA sequences with the same CDR3. The chain carries TRBV5-1 and TRBJ2-3; unclear D gene. The CDR3 runs 14 residues. Germline V lookup: CDR1 SGHRS, CDR2 YFSETQ. V was trimmed by 0 bases and J by 3 bases, leaving 8 bases between them. The CDR3 DNA sequence: TGCGCCAGCAGCTTGGGTCTAGAAACAGATACGCAGTATTTT. As protein: CASSLGLETDTQYF.

The CDR3 coding sequence is TGTGCCAGCTCACCGCAGGGTCCCTTTAATGAAAAACTGTTTTTT. The encoded protein is CASSPQGPFNEKLFF. This chain joins TRBV18 and TRBJ1-4; D is possibly TRBD1 (5 bases). Germline assignment: CDR1 KGHSH and CDR2 LQKENI. This CDR3 has 15 amino acids. Trimming took 3 bases from V and 4 from J, leaving 12 bases between them. The variable domain in full, with the rest retrieved from reference TRBV18 and TRBJ1-4, is NAGVMQNPRHLVRRRGQEARLRCSPMKGHSHVYWYRQLPEEGLKFMVYLQKENIIDESGMPKERFSAEFPKEGPSILRIQQVVRGDSAAYFCASSPQGPFNEKLFFGSGTQLSVL.

The chain joins TRBV2 to TRBJ1-4; no clear D. CDR3 size: 13 residues. Trimming pared 6 bases from V and 6 bases from J, leaving 11 bases between. Looked up from germline, CDR1 is SNHLY and CDR2 is FYNNEI. The CDR3 DNA reads TGTGCCAGCAGAAGGGAGCGGGATGAAAAACTGTTTTTT. Translation gives CASRRERDEKLFF.

The rearrangement links TRBV19 to TRBJ2-3, with TRBD1 matching 10 bases. The CDR3 length is 15 residues. The V segment lost 3 bases and the J segment 3 bases; nucleotides outside the gene matches: 3. Germline V gives CDR1 LNHDA, CDR2 SQIVND (reference sequence). The CDR3 loop is CASSMGQGRTDTQYF. CDR3 nucleotide sequence: TGTGCCAGTAGTATGGGACAGGGGAGGACAGATACGCAGTATTTT.

V is TRBV20-1 and J is TRBJ2-1; maybe TRBD1 (5 bases). V was trimmed by 6 bases and J by 10 bases, leaving 10 bases between them. The CDR3 is 10 residues long. Germline loops: CDR1 DFQATT, CDR2 SNEGSKA (reference sequence). CDR3 protein: CSAEGAEQFF. The CDR3 nucleotides read TGCAGTGCAGAAGGGGCCGAGCAGTTCTTC.

The table lists this clone with a few counts. The chain couples TRBV14 to TRBJ2-5, with 10 bases that match TRBD1. CDR3 length: 15 residues. Germline V gives CDR1 SGHDN, CDR2 FVKESK. V was clipped by 4 bases and J by 3 bases; unmatched bases: 5. CDR3 nucleotides: TGTGCCAGCAGCCTGACAGGGGGCTGGGAAGAGACCCAGTACTTC. Translating gives CASSLTGGWEETQYF. Drawing the rest from reference TRBV14 and TRBJ2-5, the complete variable domain is EAGVTQFPSHSVIEKGQTVTLRCDPISGHDNLYWYRRVMGKEIKFLLHFVKESKQDESGMPNNRFLAERTGGTYSTLKVQPAELEDSGVYFCASSLTGGWEETQYFGPGTRLLVL.

The V and J genes are TRBV28 and TRBJ1-4; 9 nucleotides agree with TRBD1. CDR1 is MDHEN and CDR2 is SYDVKM in the germline V gene. CDR3 length: 15 residues. V shed 5 bases, J shed 8 bases, and the junction held 9 bases outside the gene matches. In DNA, the CDR3 is TGTGCCAGCAGTCCTTGGGACAGGGCAAAGGAAAAACTGTTTTTT. Encoded protein: CASSPWDRAKEKLFF.

The CDR3 loop is CASSLQGEGTEAFF. The CDR3 DNA reads as TGTGCCAGCAGCTTGCAGGGTGAAGGCACTGAAGCTTTCTTT. V usage is TRBV5-5 and J usage is TRBJ1-1; D may be TRBD1 (5 bases). Germline CDR1 is SGHKS and CDR2 is YYEKEE (reference sequence). The V end was cut by 1 base, the J end by 4 bases, with 11 bases between. The CDR3 has 14 residues.

V is TRBV7-2 and J is TRBJ2-7, with 16 bases aligning to TRBD2. In germline, CDR1 is SGHTA, CDR2 FQGNSA. The CDR3 runs 16 residues. V was clipped by 0 bases and J by 5 bases; unmatched bases: 1. The chain's CDR3 is CASSLAGTSGRDEQYF. CDR3 nucleotides: TGTGCCAGCAGCTTAGCGGGGACTAGCGGGAGGGACGAGCAGTACTTC.

The chain joins TRBV28 to TRBJ1-1; D ambiguous. Trimming left V 5 bases short and J 0 bases short, with 4 bases between. Germline V lookup: CDR1 MDHEN, CDR2 SYDVKM. The CDR3 runs to 12 residues. The CDR3 sequence is CASSMVNTEAFF. CDR3 DNA sequence: TGTGCCAGCAGTATGGTGAACACTGAAGCTTTCTTT.

The rearrangement uses TRBV6-1 and TRBJ1-1, with a weak D call TRBD1 (5 bases). The CDR3 has 16 amino acids. Germline V gene data show CDR1 as MNHNS and CDR2 as SASEGT. V shed 3 bases and J shed 4 bases, with 18 bases lying between them. For the CDR3, the DNA is TGTGCCAGCAGTGATCCCGCCCCCGGGGGGACCACTGAAGCTTTCTTT. This encodes CASSDPAPGGTTEAFF.

The chain has TRBV5-4 and TRBJ2-7; 8 nucleotides align to TRBD2. CDR1 is SGHNT and CDR2 is YYREEE in the germline V gene (reference sequence). The CDR3 contains 16 residues. J gave up 4 bases and V 4 bases, and 13 bases lay outside the gene matches. In nucleotides, the CDR3 is TGTGCCAGCAGCCCCGAGGGGACTAGAGGGGAGTACGAGCAGTACTTC. Encoded protein: CASSPEGTRGEYEQYF.

This clone is a singleton in its sample. This chain connects TRBV10-1 to TRBJ2-3; weak D call: TRBD2 (6 bases). Between the trimmed V and J ends, which lost 2 bases and 0 bases, there was a span of 12 bases. Looked up from germline, CDR1 is WNHNN and CDR2 is SYGVQD (reference sequence). This CDR3 has 16 residues. The CDR3 bases are TGCGCCAGCAGTGAGGTCCGCGGGGCTAGCACAGATACGCAGTATTTT. It yields the protein CASSEVRGASTDTQYF.

The chain carries TRBV21-1 and TRBJ2-7. TRBV21-1 represents a pseudogene. The CDR3 is 12 residues long. In DNA, the CDR3 is TGTGCCAGCAGATCACTAGGGGGGCCAGTAGACTTC. Its protein product is CASRSLGGPVDF.

The V gene is TRBV7-9, the J gene TRBJ2-7; 12 bases agree with TRBD2. V shed 5 bases and J 7 bases; nucleotides not matched to a gene: 9. The CDR3 sequence is 15 residues long. Germline V gene sequence: CDR1 SEHNR, CDR2 FQNEAQ (reference sequence). CDR3 sequence: CASSHPSGRAWEQYF. CDR3 coding DNA: TGTGCCAGCAGCCATCCTAGCGGGAGGGCTTGGGAGCAGTACTTC.

V is TRBV6-1 and J is TRBJ1-6; D gene unclear. From germline, CDR1 is MNHNS and CDR2 SASEGT. The germline V and J ends were trimmed by 2 bases and 9 bases, with 11 bases remaining between them. There are 14 residues in the CDR3. Here the CDR3 reads CASSETDLVSPLHF. The CDR3 DNA follows: TGTGCCAGCAGTGAAACGGACCTAGTTTCACCCCTCCACTTT.

The chain has TRBV2 and TRBJ2-1; possible D gene TRBD2, 6 bases. The CDR3 runs to 15 residues. Germline V gives CDR1 SNHLY, CDR2 FYNNEI. The ends were cut back, 5 bases at V and 6 bases at J, with 17 bases in the middle. The CDR3 is CASSSREVLSNEQFF. CDR3 in DNA: TGTGCCAGCAGTAGCAGGGAGGTACTTTCCAATGAGCAGTTCTTC.

Turning to this clone: This CDR3 is also generated by other DNA sequences in the sample. This sequence joins TRBV11-3 and TRBJ2-2, with TRBD2 as a possible D gene (6 bases). Germline values: CDR1 SGHNT, CDR2 YENEEA. This CDR3 spans 12 amino acids. Trimming left V 6 bases short and J 5 bases short, with 7 bases between. The CDR3 DNA follows: TGTGCCAGCAGTCGGGGGACCGGGGAGCTGTTTTTT. Translating it yields CASSRGTGELFF.

This clone was seen once. The rearrangement joins TRBV5-1 to TRBJ2-3, with TRBD1 as a possible D gene (5 bases). Germline CDR1 and CDR2: SGHRS and YFSETQ. The CDR3 has 15 amino acids. Trimming took 1 base from V and 2 from J, leaving 11 bases between them. As DNA, the CDR3 is TGCGCCAGCAGCTTGTCGCCAGGGCCCACAGATACGCAGTATTTT. This translates into CASSLSPGPTDTQYF.

The chain carries TRBV30 and TRBJ2-7; 7 nucleotides match TRBD2. Germline-derived CDR1 and CDR2 are GTSNPN and SVGIG (reference sequence). V trimming: 1 base; J trimming: 2 bases; junction bases outside the gene matches: 2. The CDR3 runs 13 residues. CDR3 in amino acids: CAWSERGTYEQYF. The DNA of the CDR3 is TGTGCCTGGAGTGAGCGGGGTACCTACGAGCAGTACTTC.

The gene calls are TRBV10-1 and TRBJ2-1; D possibly corresponds to TRBD1 (5 bases). The V gene's germline CDR1 is WNHNN and CDR2 SYGVQD (reference sequence). This CDR3 has 12 amino acids. V was clipped by 8 bases and J by 12 bases, with 17 bases between them. The CDR3 reads CASQGVGWVQFF. CDR3 in DNA: TGCGCCAGCCAAGGGGTGGGTTGGGTGCAGTTCTTC.

V usage is TRBV5-1 and J usage is TRBJ2-7; D perhaps matches TRBD2 (5 bases). V lost 0 bases to trimming and J lost 9 bases, with 13 bases between them. The germline CDR1 and CDR2 sequences are SGHRS and YFSETQ. This CDR3 comprises 13 residues. The CDR3, as DNA: TGCGCCAGCAGCTTGGCCGAGGGAACCCCGCAGTACTTC. Amino acids: CASSLAEGTPQYF.

The chain uses TRBV10-1 and TRBJ2-7; TRBD1 agrees at 8 bases. Unmatched junction bases numbered 5, after V lost 5 bases and J lost 2 bases. Germline-derived CDR1 and CDR2 are WNHNN and SYGVQD (reference sequence). This CDR3 region has 14 residues. CDR3 region: CASSYDRGPYEQYF. CDR3 nucleotides: TGCGCCAGCAGTTATGACAGGGGCCCCTACGAGCAGTACTTC.

This chain links TRBV6-1 with TRBJ2-5; no clear D. The germline V and J ends were trimmed by 4 bases and 5 bases, with 14 bases remaining between them. This CDR3 region has 14 residues. From germline, CDR1 is MNHNS and CDR2 SASEGT. CDR3 protein: CASSVAAARETQYF. For the CDR3, the DNA is TGTGCCAGCAGTGTGGCAGCCGCCAGGGAGACCCAGTACTTC.

J is TRBJ2-3 and V is TRBV7-3, with D perhaps TRBD1 (6 bases). Trimming took off 5 bases at V and 2 bases at J, with 8 bases between the two ends. This CDR3 has 13 amino acids. Looked up from germline, CDR1 is SGHTA and CDR2 is FQGTGA. CDR3: CASSPGATDTQYF. The CDR3 DNA sequence: TGTGCCAGCAGCCCAGGGGCCACAGATACGCAGTATTTT.

This clone was seen once. The chain combines TRBV29-1 with TRBJ1-2; D perhaps matches TRBD1 (5 bases). V was cut by 3 bases and J by 4 bases, with 9 bases left in between. The CDR3 is 12 amino acids. From germline, CDR1 is SQVTM and CDR2 ANQGSEA. The DNA of the CDR3 is TGCAGCGTTGACGGCAGGGCCTATGGCTACACCTTC. Protein: CSVDGRAYGYTF. Full variable domain (outside the CDR3, taken from reference TRBV29-1 and TRBJ1-2): SAVISQKPSRDICQRGTSLTIQCQVDSQVTMMFWYRQQPGQSLTLIATANQGSEATYESGFVIDKFPISRPNLTFSTLTVSNMSPEDSSIYLCSVDGRAYGYTFGSGTRLTVV.